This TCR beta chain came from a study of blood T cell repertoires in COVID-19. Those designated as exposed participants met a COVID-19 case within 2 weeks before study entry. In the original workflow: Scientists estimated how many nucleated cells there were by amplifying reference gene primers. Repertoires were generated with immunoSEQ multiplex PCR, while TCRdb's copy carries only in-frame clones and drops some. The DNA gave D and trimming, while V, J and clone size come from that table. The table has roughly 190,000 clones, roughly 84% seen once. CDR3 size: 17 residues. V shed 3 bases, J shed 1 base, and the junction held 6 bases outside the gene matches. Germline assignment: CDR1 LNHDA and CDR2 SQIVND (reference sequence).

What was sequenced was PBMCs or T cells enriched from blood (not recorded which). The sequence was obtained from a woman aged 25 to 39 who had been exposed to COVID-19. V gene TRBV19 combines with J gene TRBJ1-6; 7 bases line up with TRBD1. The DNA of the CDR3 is TGTGCCAGTAGTATCCGACAGGGTGTTTCCTATAATTCACCCCTCCACTTT. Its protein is CASSIRQGVSYNSPLHF.